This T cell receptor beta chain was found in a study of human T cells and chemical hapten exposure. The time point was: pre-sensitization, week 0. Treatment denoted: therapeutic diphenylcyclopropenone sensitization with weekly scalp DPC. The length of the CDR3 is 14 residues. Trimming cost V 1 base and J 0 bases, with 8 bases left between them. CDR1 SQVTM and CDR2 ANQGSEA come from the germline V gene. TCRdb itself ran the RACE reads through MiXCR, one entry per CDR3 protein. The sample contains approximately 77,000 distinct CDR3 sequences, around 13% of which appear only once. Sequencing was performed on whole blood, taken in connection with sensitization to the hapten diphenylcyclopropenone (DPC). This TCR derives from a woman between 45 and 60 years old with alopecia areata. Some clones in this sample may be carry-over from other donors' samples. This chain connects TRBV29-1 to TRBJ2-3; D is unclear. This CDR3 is CSVEALLSTDTQYF. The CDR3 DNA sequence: TGCAGCGTTGAAGCACTCTTAAGCACAGATACGCAGTATTTT.